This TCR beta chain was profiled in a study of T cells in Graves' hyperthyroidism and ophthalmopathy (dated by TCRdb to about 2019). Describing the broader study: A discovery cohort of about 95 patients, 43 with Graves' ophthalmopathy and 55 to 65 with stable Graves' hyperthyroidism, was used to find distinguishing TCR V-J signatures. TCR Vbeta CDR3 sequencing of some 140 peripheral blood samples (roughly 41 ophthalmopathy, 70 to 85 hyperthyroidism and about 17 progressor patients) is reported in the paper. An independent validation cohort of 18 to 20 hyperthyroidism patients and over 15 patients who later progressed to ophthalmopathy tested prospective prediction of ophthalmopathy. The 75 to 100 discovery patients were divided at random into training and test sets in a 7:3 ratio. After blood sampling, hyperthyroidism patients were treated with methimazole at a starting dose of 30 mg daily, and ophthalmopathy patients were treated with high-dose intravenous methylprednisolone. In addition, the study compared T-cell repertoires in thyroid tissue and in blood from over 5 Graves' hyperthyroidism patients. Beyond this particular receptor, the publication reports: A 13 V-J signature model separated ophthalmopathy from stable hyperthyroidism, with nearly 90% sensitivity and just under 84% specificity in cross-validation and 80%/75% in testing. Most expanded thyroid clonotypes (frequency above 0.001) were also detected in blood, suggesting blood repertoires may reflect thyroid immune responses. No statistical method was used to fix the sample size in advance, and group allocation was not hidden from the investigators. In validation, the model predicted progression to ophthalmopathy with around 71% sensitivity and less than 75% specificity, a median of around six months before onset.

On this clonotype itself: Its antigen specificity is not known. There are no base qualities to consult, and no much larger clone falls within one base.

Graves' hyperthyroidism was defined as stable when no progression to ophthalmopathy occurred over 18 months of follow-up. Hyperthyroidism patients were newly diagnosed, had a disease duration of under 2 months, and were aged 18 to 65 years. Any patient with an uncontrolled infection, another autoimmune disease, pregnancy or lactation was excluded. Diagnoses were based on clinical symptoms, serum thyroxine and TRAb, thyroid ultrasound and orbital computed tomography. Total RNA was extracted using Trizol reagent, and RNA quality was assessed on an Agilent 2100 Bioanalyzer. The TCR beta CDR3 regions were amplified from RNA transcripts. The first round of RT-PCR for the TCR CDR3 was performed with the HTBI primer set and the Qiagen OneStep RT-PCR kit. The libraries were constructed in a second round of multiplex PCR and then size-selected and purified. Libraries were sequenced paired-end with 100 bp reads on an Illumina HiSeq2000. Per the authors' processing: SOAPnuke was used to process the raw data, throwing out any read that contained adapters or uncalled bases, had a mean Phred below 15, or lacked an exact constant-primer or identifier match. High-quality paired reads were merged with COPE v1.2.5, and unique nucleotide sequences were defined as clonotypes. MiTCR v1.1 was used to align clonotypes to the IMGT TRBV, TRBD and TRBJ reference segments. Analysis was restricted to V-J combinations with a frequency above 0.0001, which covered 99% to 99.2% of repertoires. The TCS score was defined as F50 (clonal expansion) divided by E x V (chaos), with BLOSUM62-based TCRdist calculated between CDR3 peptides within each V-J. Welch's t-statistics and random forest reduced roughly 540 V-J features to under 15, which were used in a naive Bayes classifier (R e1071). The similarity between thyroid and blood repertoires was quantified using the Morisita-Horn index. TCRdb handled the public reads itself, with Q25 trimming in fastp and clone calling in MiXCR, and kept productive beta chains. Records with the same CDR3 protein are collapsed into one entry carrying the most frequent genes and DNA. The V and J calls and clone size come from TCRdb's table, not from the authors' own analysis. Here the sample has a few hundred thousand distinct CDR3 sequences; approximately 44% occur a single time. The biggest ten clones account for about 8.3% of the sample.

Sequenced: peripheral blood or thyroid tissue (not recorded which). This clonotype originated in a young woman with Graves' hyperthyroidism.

Here is the DNA: TGCAGCGCATCGGGACTAGCGGGGGAAGAGACCCAGTACTTC. It encodes CSASGLAGEETQYF. The rearranged chain carries TRBV29-1 and TRBJ2-5; 14 bases in the junction line up with TRBD2. The germline V gene encodes CDR1 SQVTM and CDR2 ANQGSEA. The CDR3, from cysteine to phenylalanine, totals 14 residues. Left in the record is the CDR3 DNA by itself, 42 bases read in frame from the first base. Trimming accounts for 7 bases at V and 3 bases at J, while the number of junction bases matched to no gene is 4.